The clone carrying this TCR beta chain was recorded once. This sample was taken from a study of blood T cell repertoires in COVID-19. Whole-study context: Acute and convalescent COVID-19 samples came from the United States, Italy and Spain. T cells, B-cell-depleted T cells, or PBMCs supplied cDNA or gDNA.

As processed by the authors: Estimated nucleated cell counts came from reference gene primer amplification. TCRdb's copy holds only in-frame clones and misses some; the assay was immunoSEQ multiplex PCR. That table is the source of V, J and clone size, and D and trimming were worked out from the DNA. The sample has 100,000 to 150,000 clones, 85% to 90% seen once. Specimen: peripheral blood. The receptor's source is a woman aged 45-65 years with active or convalescent COVID-19.

This CDR3 is CASSLEGQGSAEQYF. The CDR3 bases are TGTGCCAGCAGCTTAGAGGGACAGGGGTCCGCCGAGCAGTACTTC. The chain couples TRBV11-1 to TRBJ2-7; 10 positions agree with TRBD1. Germline V gene data show CDR1 as SGHAT and CDR2 as FQDESV (reference sequence). The CDR3 consists of 15 residues. V lost 1 base, J lost 6 bases, and 6 bases stayed unmatched.